The source of this TCR beta chain is a study of blood T cell repertoires in COVID-19. Study in general: Specimens from acute and convalescent COVID-19 originated in the United States, Italy and Spain. Nucleic acid was either cDNA or gDNA, and it came from T cells, B-cell-depleted T cells, or PBMCs.

Clones were read by immunoSEQ multiplex PCR, and TCRdb kept only the in-frame ones, dropping some. The sample records some 420,000 clones, roughly nine tenths being singletons. Participant reports of clinical history set cohort assignment. Donors of Cohort 3 who recovered were those that had two negative PCRs, clearance, or symptom resolution. This clone has just one count. CDR1 and CDR2 from the germline V gene are SEHNR and FQNEAQ (reference sequence). The length of the CDR3 is 10 residues. The V end lost 6 bases, the J end lost 6 bases, and 6 bases lay between the germline ends. The TCR was taken from a man younger than 45 who had recovered from COVID-19. J is TRBJ2-7 and V is TRBV7-9; the D gene is possibly TRBD2 (6 bases). Sample: PBMCs or T cells enriched from blood (not recorded which). CDR3 protein: CASRRGEQYF. The CDR3 DNA reads TGTGCCAGCAGGCGGGGCGAGCAGTACTTC.